This record concerns one T cell receptor (beta chain) sequence. The V and J ends lost 5 bases and 4 bases respectively, with 18 bases between them. CDR1 and CDR2 (germline): SGHTA, FQGNSA. The CDR3 extends over 16 amino acids. This sample is drawn from a study of T cell changes during pregnancy in multiple sclerosis. Clones were read by immunoSEQ multiplex PCR, and TCRdb kept only the in-frame ones, dropping some. This repertoire shows approximately 52,000 clones, around 92% found once; its top ten account for around 0.25%. The sequence derives from a female donor with multiple sclerosis, enrolled in a pregnancy study. Sequencing used CD4+ T cells from peripheral blood mononuclear cells, obtained in the third trimester of pregnancy. The rearrangement joins TRBV7-2 to TRBJ1-5; TRBD1 might be the D (6 bases). As DNA, the CDR3 is TGTGCCAGCAGCCACTCCAGCCCCAGGGGAAATCAGCCCCAGCATTTT. The encoded protein is CASSHSSPRGNQPQHF.